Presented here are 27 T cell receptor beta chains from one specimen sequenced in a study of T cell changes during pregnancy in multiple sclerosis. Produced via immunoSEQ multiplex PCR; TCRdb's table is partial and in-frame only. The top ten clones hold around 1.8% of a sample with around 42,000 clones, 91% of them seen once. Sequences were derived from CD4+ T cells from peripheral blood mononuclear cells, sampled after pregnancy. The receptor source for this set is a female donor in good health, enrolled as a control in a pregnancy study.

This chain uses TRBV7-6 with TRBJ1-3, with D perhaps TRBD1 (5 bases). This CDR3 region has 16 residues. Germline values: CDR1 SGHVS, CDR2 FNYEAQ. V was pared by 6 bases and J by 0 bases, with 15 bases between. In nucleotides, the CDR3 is TGTGCCAGCAGATCGGATCCAGGGCTCTCTGGAAACACCATATATTTT. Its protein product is CASRSDPGLSGNTIYF.

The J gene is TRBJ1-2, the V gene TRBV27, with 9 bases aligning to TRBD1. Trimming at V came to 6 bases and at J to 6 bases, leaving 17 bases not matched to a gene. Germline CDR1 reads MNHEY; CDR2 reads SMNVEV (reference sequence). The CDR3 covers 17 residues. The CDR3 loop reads CASSWGGWDRAKDGYTF. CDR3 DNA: TGTGCCAGCAGCTGGGGGGGGTGGGACAGGGCAAAAGATGGCTACACCTTC.

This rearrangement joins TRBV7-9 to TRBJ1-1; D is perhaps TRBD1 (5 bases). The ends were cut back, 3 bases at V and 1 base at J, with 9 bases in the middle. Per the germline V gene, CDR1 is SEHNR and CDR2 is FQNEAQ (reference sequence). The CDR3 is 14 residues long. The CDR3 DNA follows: TGTGCCAGCAGCTTGTCCACAGGGAACACTGAAGCTTTCTTT. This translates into CASSLSTGNTEAFF.

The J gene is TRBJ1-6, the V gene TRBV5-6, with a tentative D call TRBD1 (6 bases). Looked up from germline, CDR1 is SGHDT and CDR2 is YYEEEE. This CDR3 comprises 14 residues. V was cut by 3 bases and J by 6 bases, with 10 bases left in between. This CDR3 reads CASSSTGPNSPLHF. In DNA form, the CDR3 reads TGTGCCAGCAGCTCTACAGGGCCTAATTCACCCCTCCACTTT.

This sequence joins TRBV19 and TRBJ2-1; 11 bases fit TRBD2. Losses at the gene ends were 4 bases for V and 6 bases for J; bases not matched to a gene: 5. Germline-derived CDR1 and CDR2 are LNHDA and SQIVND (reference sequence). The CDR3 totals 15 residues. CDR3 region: CASSTSGTSGNEQFF. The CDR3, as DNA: TGTGCCAGTAGTACCTCCGGGACTAGCGGCAATGAGCAGTTCTTC.

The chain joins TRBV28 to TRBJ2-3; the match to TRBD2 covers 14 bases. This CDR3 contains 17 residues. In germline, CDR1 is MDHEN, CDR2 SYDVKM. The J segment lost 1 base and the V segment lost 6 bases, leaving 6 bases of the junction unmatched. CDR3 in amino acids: CASSQTSGGAGTDTQYF. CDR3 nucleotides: TGTGCCAGCAGCCAGACTAGCGGGGGGGCGGGCACAGATACGCAGTATTTT.

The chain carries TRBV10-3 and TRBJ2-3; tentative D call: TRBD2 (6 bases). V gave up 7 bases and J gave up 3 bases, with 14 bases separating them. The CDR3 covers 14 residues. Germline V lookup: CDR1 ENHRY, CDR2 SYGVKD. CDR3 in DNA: TGTGCCATCAATGGCGGGGTTATAACAGATACGCAGTATTTT. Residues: CAINGGVITDTQYF.

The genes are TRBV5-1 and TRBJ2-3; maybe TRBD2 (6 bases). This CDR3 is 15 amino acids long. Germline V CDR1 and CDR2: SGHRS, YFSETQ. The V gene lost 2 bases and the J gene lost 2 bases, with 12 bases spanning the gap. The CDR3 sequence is CASSFAGRLTDTQYF. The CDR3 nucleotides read TGCGCCAGCAGCTTTGCGGGGCGCCTCACAGATACGCAGTATTTT. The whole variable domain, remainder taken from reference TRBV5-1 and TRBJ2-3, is KAGVTQTPRYLIKTRGQQVTLSCSPISGHRSVSWYQQTPGQGLQFLFEYFSETQRNKGNFPGRFSGRQFSNSRSEMNVSTLELGDSALYLCASSFAGRLTDTQYFGPGTRLTVL.

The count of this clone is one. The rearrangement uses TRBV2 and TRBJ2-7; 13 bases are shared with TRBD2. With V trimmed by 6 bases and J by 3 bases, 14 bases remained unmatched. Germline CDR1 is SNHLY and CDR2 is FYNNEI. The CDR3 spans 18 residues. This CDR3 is CASRRIVRLAGGYYEQYF. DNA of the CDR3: TGTGCCAGCAGGAGGATAGTCCGACTAGCGGGGGGATACTACGAGCAGTACTTC.

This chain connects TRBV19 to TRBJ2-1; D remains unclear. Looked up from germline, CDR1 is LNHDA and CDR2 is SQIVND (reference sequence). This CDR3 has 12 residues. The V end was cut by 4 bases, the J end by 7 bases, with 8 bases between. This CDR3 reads CASSKEWNEQFF. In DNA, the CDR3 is TGTGCCAGTAGTAAGGAGTGGAATGAGCAGTTCTTC.

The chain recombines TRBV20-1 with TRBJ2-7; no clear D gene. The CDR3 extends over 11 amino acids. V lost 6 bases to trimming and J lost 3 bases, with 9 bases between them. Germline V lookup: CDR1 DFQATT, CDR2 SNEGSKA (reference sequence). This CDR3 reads CSAGYDYEQYF. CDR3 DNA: TGCAGTGCCGGTTATGACTACGAGCAGTACTTC.

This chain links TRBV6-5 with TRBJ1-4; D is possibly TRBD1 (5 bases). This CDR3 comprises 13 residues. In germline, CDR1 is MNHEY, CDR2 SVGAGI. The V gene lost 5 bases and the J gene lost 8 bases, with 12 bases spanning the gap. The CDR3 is CASSTGGKEKLFF. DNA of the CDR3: TGTGCCAGCAGTACCGGGGGGAAAGAAAAACTGTTTTTT.

CDR3 protein: CASSLLGTSGGADEQFF. CDR3 nucleotides: TGCGCCAGCAGCTTGTTAGGGACTAGCGGGGGGGCCGATGAGCAGTTCTTC. The chain carries TRBV5-1 and TRBJ2-1; 16 positions match TRBD2. With 1 base clipped from V and 8 bases from J, the junction kept 6 bases outside the gene matches. Germline lookup yields CDR1 SGHRS and CDR2 YFSETQ. The CDR3 runs to 17 residues. Supplemented by reference TRBV5-1 and TRBJ2-1, the full variable domain reads KAGVTQTPRYLIKTRGQQVTLSCSPISGHRSVSWYQQTPGQGLQFLFEYFSETQRNKGNFPGRFSGRQFSNSRSEMNVSTLELGDSALYLCASSLLGTSGGADEQFFGPGTRLTVL.

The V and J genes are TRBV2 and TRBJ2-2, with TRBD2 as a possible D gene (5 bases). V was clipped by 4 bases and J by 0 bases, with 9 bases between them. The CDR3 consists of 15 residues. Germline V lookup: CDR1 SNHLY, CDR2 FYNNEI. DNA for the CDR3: TGTGCCAGCAGTGTTGTAGCGACGAACACCGGGGAGCTGTTTTTT. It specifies CASSVVATNTGELFF.

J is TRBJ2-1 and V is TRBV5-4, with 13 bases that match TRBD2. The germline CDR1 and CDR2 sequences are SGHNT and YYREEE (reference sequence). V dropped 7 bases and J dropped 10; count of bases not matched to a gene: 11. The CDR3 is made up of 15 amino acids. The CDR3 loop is CASELAGGPRAEQFF. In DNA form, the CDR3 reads TGTGCCAGCGAACTAGCGGGAGGGCCCCGAGCCGAGCAGTTCTTC.

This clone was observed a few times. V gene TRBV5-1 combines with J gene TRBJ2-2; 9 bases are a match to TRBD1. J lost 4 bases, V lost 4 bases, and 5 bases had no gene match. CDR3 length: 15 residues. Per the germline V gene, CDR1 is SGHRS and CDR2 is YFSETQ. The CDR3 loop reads CASSHGTGSTGELFF. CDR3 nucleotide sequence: TGCGCCAGCAGCCACGGGACAGGGAGCACCGGGGAGCTGTTTTTT.

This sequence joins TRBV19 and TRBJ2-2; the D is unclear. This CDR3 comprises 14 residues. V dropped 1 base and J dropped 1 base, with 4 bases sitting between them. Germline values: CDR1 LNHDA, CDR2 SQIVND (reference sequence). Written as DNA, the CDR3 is TGTGCCAGTAGTATAGCAATGAACACCGGGGAGCTGTTTTTT. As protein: CASSIAMNTGELFF.

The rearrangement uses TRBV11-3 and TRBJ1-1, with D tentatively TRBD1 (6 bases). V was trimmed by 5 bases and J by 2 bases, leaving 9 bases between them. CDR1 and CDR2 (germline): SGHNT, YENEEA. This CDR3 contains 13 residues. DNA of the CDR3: TGTGCCAGCAGCCTGGACAGAAACACTGAAGCTTTCTTT. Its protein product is CASSLDRNTEAFF. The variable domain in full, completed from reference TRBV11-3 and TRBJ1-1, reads EAGVVQSPRYKIIEKKQPVAFWCNPISGHNTLYWYLQNLGQGPELLIRYENEEAVDDSQLPKDRFSAERLKGVDSTLKIQPAELGDSAVYLCASSLDRNTEAFFGQGTRLTVV.

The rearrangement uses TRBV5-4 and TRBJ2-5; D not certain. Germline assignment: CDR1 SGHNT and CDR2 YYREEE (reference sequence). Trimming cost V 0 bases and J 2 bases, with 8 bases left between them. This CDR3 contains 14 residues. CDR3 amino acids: CASSLVALQETQYF. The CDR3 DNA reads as TGTGCCAGCAGCTTGGTGGCCTTACAAGAGACCCAGTACTTC.

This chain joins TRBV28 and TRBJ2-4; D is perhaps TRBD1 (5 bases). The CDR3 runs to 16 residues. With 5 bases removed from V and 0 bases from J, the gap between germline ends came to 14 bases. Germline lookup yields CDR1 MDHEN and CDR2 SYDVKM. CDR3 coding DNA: TGTGCCAGCAGTCTCTCAGGGCCTCTAGCCAAAAACATTCAGTACTTC. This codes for CASSLSGPLAKNIQYF.

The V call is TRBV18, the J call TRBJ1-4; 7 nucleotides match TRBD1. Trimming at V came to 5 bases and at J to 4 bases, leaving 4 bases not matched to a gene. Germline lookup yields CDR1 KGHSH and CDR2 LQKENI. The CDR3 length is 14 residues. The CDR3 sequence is CASSEDRHNEKLFF. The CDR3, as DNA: TGTGCCAGCTCAGAGGACAGGCATAATGAAAAACTGTTTTTT.

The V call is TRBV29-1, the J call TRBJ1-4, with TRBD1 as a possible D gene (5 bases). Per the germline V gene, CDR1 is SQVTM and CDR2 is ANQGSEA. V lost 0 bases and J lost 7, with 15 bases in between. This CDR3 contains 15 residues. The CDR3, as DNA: TGCAGCGTTGAAGATGGGCAGGGTGACGGTGAAAAACTGTTTTTT. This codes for CSVEDGQGDGEKLFF. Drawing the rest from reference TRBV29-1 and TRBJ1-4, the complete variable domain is SAVISQKPSRDICQRGTSLTIQCQVDSQVTMMFWYRQQPGQSLTLIATANQGSEATYESGFVIDKFPISRPNLTFSTLTVSNMSPEDSSIYLCSVEDGQGDGEKLFFGSGTQLSVL.

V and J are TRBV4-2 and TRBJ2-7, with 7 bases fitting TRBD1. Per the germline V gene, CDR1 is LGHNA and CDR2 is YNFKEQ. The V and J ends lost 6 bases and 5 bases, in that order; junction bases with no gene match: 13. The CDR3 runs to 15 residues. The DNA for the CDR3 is TGTGCCAGCAGTCTTCTTCTGACAGGGAAGGACGAGCAGTACTTC. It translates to CASSLLLTGKDEQYF.

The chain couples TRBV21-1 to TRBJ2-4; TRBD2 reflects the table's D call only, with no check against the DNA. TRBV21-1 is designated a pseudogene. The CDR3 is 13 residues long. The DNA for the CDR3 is TGTGCCAGCAGCAAAGCGCGTCGGGGAGTTCAGTACTTC. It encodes CASSKARRGVQYF.

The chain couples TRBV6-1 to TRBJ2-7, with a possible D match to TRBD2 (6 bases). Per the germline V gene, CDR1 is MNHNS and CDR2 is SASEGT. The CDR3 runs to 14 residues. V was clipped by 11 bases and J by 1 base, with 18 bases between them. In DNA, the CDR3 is TGTGCCGCCTCCAGTACAGGACTATCCTACGAGCAGTACTTC. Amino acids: CAASSTGLSYEQYF.

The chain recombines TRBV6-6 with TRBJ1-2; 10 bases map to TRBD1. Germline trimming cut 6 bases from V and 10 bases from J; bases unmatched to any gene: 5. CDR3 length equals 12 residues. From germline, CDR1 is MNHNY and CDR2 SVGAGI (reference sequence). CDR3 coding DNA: TGTGCCAGCAGGACAGGACAGGGGGACTACACCTTC. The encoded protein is CASRTGQGDYTF.

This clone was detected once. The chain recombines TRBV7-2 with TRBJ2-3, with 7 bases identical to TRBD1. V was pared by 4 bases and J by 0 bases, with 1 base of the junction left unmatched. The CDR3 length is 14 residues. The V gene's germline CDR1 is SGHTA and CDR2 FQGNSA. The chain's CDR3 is CASSSGGSTDTQYF. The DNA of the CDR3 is TGTGCCAGCAGCTCAGGGGGTAGCACAGATACGCAGTATTTT.